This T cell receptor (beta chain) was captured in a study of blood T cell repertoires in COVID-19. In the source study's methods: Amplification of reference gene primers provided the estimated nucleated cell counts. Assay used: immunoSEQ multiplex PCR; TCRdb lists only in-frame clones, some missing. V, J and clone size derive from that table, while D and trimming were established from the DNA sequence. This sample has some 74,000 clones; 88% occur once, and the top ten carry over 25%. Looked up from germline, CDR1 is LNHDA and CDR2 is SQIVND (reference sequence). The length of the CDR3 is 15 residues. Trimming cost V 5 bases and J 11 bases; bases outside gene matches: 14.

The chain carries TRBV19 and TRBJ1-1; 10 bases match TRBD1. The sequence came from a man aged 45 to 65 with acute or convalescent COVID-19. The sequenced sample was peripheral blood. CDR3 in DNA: TGTGCCAGTAGTCCACCAGCGGGACAGGGGTCGGAGGCTTTCTTT. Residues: CASSPPAGQGSEAFF. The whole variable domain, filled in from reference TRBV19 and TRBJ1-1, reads DGGITQSPKYLFRKEGQNVTLSCEQNLNHDAMYWYRQDPGQGLRLIYYSQIVNDFQKGDIAEGYSVSREKKESFPLTVTSAQKNPTAFYLCASSPPAGQGSEAFFGQGTRLTVV.